This T cell receptor beta chain stems from a study of Ad26.COV2.S vaccination and SARS-CoV-2 variants (dated by TCRdb to the early 2020s). Looking at the study overall: Vaccine-arm donors came from COV1001, a multicentre, randomized, double-blind, placebo-controlled phase I-IIa trial of Ad26.COV2.S in healthy adults. Ad26.COV2.S was given intramuscularly at 5x10^10 or 1x10^11 viral particles, as a single shot or as two shots 56 days apart. TCRbeta repertoire sequencing was used to assess the specificity and breadth of SARS-CoV-2-reactive T cell receptors after Ad26.COV2.S vaccination. The TCR-sequenced set comprised about 32 samples: some 20 Ad26.COV2.S vaccine recipients, 5 placebo recipients and 8 SARS-CoV-2 convalescent individuals. Trial participants were randomized into five groups of five: low-dose or high-dose Ad26.COV2.S given once or twice, or placebo on both occasions. Investigators remained blinded to trial group allocation during experiments and outcome assessment.

General conclusions and limits of the study: Vaccine and placebo recipients had similar non-spike TCR breadth, a finding consistent with the vaccine containing only spike. Compared with placebo recipients, Ad26.COV2.S recipients showed higher spike-specific TCR breadth (P = 0.0014). The study was not powered to compare responses between vaccine doses or regimens. The authors noted that total T cell responses may have been underestimated by the TCR breadth and depth analyses. After vaccination, spike-specific CD8+ and CD4+ T cell responses were reported to show substantial breadth.

TCRbeta CDR3 regions were sequenced with the immunoSEQ Assay. After extraction, genomic DNA underwent amplification by bias-controlled multiplex PCR, followed by high-throughput sequencing. Per the source publication's procedure: To quantify the absolute abundance of each unique TCRbeta CDR3 region, sequences were collapsed and filtered. Usable DNA was measured by amplifying reference genes present in all nucleated cells, and TCRbeta template counts were normalized to that usable DNA to estimate T cell fraction. Repertoire TCRs were annotated as SARS-CoV-2-specific by exact matching of V gene, CDR3 amino acid sequence and J gene to a known reactive TCR set. The reference SARS-CoV-2 TCR set was derived from MIRA and filtered for enrichment in COVID-19-positive ImmuneCODE repertoires, a step that removed public or cross-reactive TCRs. Drawing on the MIRA antigens, annotated TCRs were analysed further at the level of specific ORF or position within ORF. Depth was the summed frequency of annotated unique rearrangements, while breadth was defined as annotated unique rearrangements over total unique productive rearrangements. Two-sided Wilcoxon rank-sum tests were used to compare TCR breadth between groups. Imported from immuneACCESS, the table was reduced by TCRdb to in-frame sequences with V and J called. These copies leave out some clones; in studies compared against another copy, an unresolved V gene accounts for under half, and the cause of the remainder is not known. For V, J and clone size, that table is used; D and trimming come from the DNA. The sample yields about 320,000 clones; 75% to 90% were counted once. Over 5% of the sample lies in the top ten.

The sample's treatment or condition, from its label and the paper: over 15 received Ad26.COV2.S at low or high dose, single or two shots; 5 received placebo; per-sample allocation not given. Repertoires of vaccine and placebo recipients were sequenced from samples collected on day 63 after the first injection. Between 29 July and 7 August 2020, Cohort 1b enrolled around 25 adults aged 18-55 years at one site in Boston, USA. Ad26.COV2.S was a replication-incompetent adenovirus type 26 vector that expressed a prefusion-stabilized SARS-CoV-2 spike protein derived from the original Wuhan strain. About this clone: Its antigen is not yet known. The sample holds no much larger clone one base away, and base qualities are not on file.

This specimen consisted of peripheral blood, obtained in a trial of Ad26.COV2.S vaccine versus placebo. This clonotype originated in a person between 18 and 59 years old who received the Ad26.COV2.S COVID-19 vaccine or a placebo.

The CDR3 region: CASSPAGGAGETQYF. The DNA sequence reads TGTGCCAGCAGCCCAGCAGGGGGCGCGGGGGAGACCCAGTACTTC. Here the chain combines TRBV5-6 and TRBJ2-5, and TRBD1 aligns with 8 junction nucleotides. V has 4 bases trimmed and J has 5 bases trimmed; junction bases matching no gene number 10. CDR1 and CDR2, looked up from the germline V gene, are SGHDT and YYEEEE. From cysteine to phenylalanine, the CDR3 is 15 amino acids long. Only the CDR3 portion is preserved as DNA: 45 bases, with reading frame beginning at the first base.